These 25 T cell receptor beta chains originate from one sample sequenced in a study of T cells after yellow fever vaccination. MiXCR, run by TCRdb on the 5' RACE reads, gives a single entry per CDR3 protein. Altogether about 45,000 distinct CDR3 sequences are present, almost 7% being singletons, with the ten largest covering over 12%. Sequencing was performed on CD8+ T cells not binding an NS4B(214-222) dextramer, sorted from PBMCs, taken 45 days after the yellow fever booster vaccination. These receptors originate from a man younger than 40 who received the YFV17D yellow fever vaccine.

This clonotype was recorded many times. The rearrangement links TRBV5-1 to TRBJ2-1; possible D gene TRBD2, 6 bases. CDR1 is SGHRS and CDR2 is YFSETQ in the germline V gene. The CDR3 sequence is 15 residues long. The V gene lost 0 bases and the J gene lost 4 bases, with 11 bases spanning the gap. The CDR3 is CASSLESGGYNEQFF. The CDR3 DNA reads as TGCGCCAGCAGCTTGGAGTCCGGGGGATACAATGAGCAGTTCTTC.

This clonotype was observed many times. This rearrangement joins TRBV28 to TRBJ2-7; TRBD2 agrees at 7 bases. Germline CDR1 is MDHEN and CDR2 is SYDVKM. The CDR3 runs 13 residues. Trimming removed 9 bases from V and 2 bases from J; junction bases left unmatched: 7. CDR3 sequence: CASRTRTTYEQYF. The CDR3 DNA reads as TGTGCCAGTCGGACTAGAACAACCTACGAGCAGTACTTC.

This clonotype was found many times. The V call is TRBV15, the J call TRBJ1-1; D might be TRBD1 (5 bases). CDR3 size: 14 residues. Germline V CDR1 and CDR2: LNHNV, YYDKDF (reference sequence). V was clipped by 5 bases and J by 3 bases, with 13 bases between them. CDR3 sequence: CATSPGGDYTEAFF. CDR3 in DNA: TGTGCCACCAGCCCTGGAGGGGACTACACTGAAGCTTTCTTT.

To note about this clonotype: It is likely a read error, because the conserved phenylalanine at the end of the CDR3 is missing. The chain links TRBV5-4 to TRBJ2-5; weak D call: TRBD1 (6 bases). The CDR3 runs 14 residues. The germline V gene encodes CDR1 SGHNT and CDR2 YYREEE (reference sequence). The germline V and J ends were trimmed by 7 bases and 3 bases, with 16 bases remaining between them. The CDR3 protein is CASADKQGEETQYY. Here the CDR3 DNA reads TGTGCCAGCGCCGACAAACAGGGTGAAGAGACCCAGTACTAC.

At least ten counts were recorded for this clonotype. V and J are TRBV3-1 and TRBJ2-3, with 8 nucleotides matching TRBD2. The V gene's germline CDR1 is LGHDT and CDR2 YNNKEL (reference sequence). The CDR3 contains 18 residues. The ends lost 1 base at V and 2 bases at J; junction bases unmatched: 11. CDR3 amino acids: CASSQGYLHSGATDTQYF. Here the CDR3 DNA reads TGTGCCAGCAGCCAAGGATACCTCCATAGCGGGGCCACAGATACGCAGTATTTT.

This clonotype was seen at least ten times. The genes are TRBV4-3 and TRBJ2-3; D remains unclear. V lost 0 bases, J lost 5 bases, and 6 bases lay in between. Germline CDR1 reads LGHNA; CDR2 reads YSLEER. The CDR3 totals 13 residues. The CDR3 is CASSQDSLDTQYF. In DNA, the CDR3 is TGCGCCAGCAGCCAAGATTCTCTAGATACGCAGTATTTT.

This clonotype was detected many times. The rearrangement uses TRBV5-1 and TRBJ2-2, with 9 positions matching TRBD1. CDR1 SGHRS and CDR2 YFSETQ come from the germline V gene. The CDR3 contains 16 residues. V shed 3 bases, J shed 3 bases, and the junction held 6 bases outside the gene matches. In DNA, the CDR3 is TGCGCCAGCAGCTCTACCGGGACAGGGTACACCGGGGAGCTGTTTTTT. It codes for CASSSTGTGYTGELFF.

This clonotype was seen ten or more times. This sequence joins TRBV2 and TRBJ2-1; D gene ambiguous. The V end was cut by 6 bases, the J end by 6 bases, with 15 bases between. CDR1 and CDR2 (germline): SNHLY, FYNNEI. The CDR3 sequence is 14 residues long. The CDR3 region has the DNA TGTGCCAGCAGGCCCCCCCTAGAAGTCAATGAGCAGTTCTTC. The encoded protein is CASRPPLEVNEQFF.

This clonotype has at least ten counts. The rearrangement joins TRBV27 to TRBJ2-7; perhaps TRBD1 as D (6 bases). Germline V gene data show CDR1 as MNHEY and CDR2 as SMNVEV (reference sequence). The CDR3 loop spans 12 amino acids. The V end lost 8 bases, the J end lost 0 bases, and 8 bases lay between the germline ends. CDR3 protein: CASPGHSYEQYF. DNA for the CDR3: TGTGCCAGCCCGGGACACTCCTACGAGCAGTACTTC.

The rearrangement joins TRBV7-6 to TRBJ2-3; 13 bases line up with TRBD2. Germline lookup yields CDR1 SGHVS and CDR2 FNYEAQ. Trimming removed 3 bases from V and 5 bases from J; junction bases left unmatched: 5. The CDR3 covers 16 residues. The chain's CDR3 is CASSFGLAGAGDTQYF. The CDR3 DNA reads TGTGCCAGCAGCTTTGGACTAGCGGGAGCCGGAGATACGCAGTATTTT.

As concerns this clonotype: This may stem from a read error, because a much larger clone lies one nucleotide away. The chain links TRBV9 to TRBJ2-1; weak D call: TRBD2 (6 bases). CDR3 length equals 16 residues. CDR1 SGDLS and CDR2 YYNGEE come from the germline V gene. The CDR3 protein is CARSVRRETFHNEQFF. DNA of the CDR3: TGTGCCAGAAGCGTTAGACGGGAGACTTTCCACAATGAGCAGTTCTTC. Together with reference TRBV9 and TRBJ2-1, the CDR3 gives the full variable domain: DSGVTQTPKHLITATGQRVTLRCSPRSGDLSVYWYQQSLDQGLQFLIQYYNGEERAKGNILERFSAQQFPDLHSELNLSSLELGDSALYFCARSVRRETFHNEQFFGPGTRLTVL.

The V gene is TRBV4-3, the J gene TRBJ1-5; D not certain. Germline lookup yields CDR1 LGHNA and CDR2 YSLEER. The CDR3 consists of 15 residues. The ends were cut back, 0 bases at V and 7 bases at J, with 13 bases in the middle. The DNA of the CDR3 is TGCGCCAGCAGCCAAGATTCCGGGGTGGGGCAGCCCCAGCATTTT. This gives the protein CASSQDSGVGQPQHF.

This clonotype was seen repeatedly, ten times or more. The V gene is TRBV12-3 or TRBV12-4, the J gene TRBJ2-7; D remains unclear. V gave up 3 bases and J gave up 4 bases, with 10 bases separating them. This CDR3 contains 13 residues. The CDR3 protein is CASSLGFLYEQYF. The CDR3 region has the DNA TGTGCCAGCAGTTTGGGGTTCTTGTACGAGCAGTACTTC.

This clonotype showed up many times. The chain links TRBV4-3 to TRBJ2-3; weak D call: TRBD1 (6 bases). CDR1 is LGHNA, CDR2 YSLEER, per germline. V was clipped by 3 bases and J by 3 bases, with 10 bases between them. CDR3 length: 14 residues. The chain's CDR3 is CASSQSTGTDTQYF. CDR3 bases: TGCGCCAGCAGCCAGAGCACAGGGACAGATACGCAGTATTTT.

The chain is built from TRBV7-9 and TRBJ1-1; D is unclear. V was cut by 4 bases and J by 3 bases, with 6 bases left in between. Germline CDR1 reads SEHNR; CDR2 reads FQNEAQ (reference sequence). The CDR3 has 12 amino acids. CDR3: CASSSRYTEAFF. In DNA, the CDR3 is TGTGCCAGCAGCTCTCGGTACACTGAAGCTTTCTTT.

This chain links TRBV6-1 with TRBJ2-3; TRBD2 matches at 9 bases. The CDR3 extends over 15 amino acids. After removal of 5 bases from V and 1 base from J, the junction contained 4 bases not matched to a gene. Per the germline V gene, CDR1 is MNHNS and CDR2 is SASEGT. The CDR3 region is CASSHRTSGTDTQYF. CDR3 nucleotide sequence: TGTGCCAGCAGTCATCGGACTAGCGGCACAGATACGCAGTATTTT.

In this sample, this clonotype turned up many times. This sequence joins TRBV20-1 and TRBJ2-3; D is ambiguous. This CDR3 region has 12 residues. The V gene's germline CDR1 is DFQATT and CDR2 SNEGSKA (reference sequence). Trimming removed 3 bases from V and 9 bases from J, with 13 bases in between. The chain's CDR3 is CSARDSTPTQYF. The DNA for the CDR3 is TGCAGTGCTAGGGATTCCACTCCGACGCAGTATTTT.

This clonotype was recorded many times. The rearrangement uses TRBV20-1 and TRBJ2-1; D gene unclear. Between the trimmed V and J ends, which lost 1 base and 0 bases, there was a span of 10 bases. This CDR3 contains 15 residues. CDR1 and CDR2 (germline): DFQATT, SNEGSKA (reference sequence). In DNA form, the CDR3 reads TGCAGTGCTAGAGGGGCTCAGAGCTCCTACAATGAGCAGTTCTTC. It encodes CSARGAQSSYNEQFF.

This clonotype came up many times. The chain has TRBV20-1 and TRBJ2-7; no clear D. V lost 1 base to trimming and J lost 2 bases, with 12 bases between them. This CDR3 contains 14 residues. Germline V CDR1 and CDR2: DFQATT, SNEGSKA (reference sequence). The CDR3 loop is CSARGGQVTYEQYF. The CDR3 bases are TGCAGTGCTAGAGGCGGTCAGGTAACCTACGAGCAGTACTTC.

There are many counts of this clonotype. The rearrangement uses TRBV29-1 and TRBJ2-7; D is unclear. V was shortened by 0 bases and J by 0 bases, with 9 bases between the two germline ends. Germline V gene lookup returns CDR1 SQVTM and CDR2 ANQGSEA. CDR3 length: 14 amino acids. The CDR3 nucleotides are TGCAGCGTTGAAGATGAAGCTAGCTCCTACGAGCAGTACTTC. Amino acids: CSVEDEASSYEQYF.

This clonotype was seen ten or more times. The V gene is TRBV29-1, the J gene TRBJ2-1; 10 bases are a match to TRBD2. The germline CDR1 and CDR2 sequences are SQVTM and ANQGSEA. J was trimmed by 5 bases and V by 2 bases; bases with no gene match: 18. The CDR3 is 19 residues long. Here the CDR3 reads CSVESFSSGSTGWNNEQFF. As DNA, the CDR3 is TGCAGCGTTGAAAGCTTCTCTAGCGGGAGCACTGGGTGGAACAATGAGCAGTTCTTC.

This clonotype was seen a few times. The chain's CDR3 is CASSLQGPEAFF. CDR3 DNA: TGTGCCAGCAGTTTGCAGGGGCCTGAAGCTTTCTTT. This chain uses TRBV12-3 or TRBV12-4 with TRBJ1-1, with a tentative D call TRBD1 (6 bases). The CDR3 is made up of 12 amino acids. V lost 3 bases to trimming and J lost 6 bases, with 8 bases between them.

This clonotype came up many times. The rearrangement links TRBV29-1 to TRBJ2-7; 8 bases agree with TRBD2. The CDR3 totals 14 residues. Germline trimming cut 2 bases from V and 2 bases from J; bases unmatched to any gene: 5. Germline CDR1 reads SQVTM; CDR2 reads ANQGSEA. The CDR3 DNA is TGCAGCGTTGAACTAACTAGCGGCACCTACGAGCAGTACTTC. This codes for CSVELTSGTYEQYF.

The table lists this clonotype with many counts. As DNA, the CDR3 is TGTGCCAGCAGCCTCACCGGGACAGGGGGTTTCGAGCAGTACTTC. Translation: CASSLTGTGGFEQYF. V usage is TRBV9 and J usage is TRBJ2-7, with 11 bases matching TRBD1. With 4 bases clipped from V and 6 bases from J, the junction kept 9 bases outside the gene matches. The CDR3 contains 15 residues. Germline CDR1 is SGDLS and CDR2 is YYNGEE. Based on the CDR3 plus reference TRBV9 and TRBJ2-7, the full variable domain is DSGVTQTPKHLITATGQRVTLRCSPRSGDLSVYWYQQSLDQGLQFLIQYYNGEERAKGNILERFSAQQFPDLHSELNLSSLELGDSALYFCASSLTGTGGFEQYFGPGTRLTVT.

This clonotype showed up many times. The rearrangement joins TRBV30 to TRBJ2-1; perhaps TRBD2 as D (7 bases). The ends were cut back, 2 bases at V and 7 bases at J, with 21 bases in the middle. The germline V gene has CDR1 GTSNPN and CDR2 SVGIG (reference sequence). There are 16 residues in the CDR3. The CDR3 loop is CAWSRSSGGGVNEQFF. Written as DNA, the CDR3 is TGTGCCTGGAGTCGATCTAGCGGAGGGGGAGTGAATGAGCAGTTCTTC.